This T cell receptor beta chain was recovered during a study of T cells in localized non-small cell lung cancer. Study-wide results and limits: There was higher T cell clonality in uninvolved adjacent lung than in tumor, and it was highest there. The study sequenced only one region of the tumor. As a result, intratumor heterogeneity could not be excluded and remains possible. Elevated blood T cell density was associated with longer overall survival. Adjacent lung exhibited a median of about 50 among the 100 most abundant tumor clones.

Details on this clone: Its antigen remains unknown.

Profiled with immunoSEQ multiplex PCR; TCRdb holds only in-frame clones, not every one. The sample yields roughly 61,000 clones, roughly 80% seen once. CDR1 is SGHNT and CDR2 is YYREEE in the germline V gene (reference sequence). With 4 bases removed from V and 3 bases from J, the gap between germline ends came to 16 bases. This CDR3 is built from 15 residues. This clonotype was obtained from a man aged 40 to 70 with stage II lung adenocarcinoma. This sample comprised PBMCs, obtained before any cancer treatment. The chain combines TRBV5-4 with TRBJ1-2; D unclear. The CDR3 nucleotides are TGTGCCAGCAGCCCCCCGGGAGGTCAGGACTATGGCTACACCTTC. Encoded protein: CASSPPGGQDYGYTF.